Following are 32 T cell receptor beta chains from one sample sequenced in a study of Tregs in tolerant kidney transplant recipients. Method: immunoSEQ multiplex PCR; TCRdb's copy keeps in-frame clones and lacks some. This sample carries roughly 48,000 clones, with about 0.85% going to the ten biggest clones. This specimen consisted of CD4+ T cells from blood, obtained before the transplant. These receptors came from a human donor who received a combined kidney and bone marrow transplant.

CDR3 loop: CASSTQDNSPLHF. CDR3 DNA, as far as it was read: TGTGCCAGTAGTACCCAGGATAATTCACCC. This chain links TRBV19 with TRBJ1-6; D is uncertain. The CDR3 end is not reached by the read, which stops 3 residues before it; the germline J gene fills it in. CDR1 is LNHDA, CDR2 SQIVND, per germline (reference sequence). The CDR3 spans 13 residues. V dropped 4 bases and J dropped 5 bases, with 6 bases sitting between them. Using reference TRBV19 and TRBJ1-6 for the parts outside the CDR3, the full variable domain is DGGITQSPKYLFRKEGQNVTLSCEQNLNHDAMYWYRQDPGQGLRLIYYSQIVNDFQKGDIAEGYSVSREKKESFPLTVTSAQKNPTAFYLCASSTQDNSPLHFGNGTRLTVT.

Regarding this clone: The CDR3 end is not reached by the read, which stops 3 residues before it; the germline J gene fills it in. The V gene is TRBV5-1, the J gene TRBJ1-6; the D gene is possibly TRBD1 (5 bases). Germline loops: CDR1 SGHRS, CDR2 YFSETQ. The V end was cut by 4 bases, the J end by 5 bases, with 16 bases between. The CDR3 spans 16 residues. The CDR3 DNA, read in part, is TGCGCCAGCAGCCTGTCCGGGGGTGATAATAATTCACCC. Protein: CASSLSGGDNNSP. The whole CDR3 region reads CASSLSGGDNNSPLHF. Complete variable domain (other parts from reference TRBV5-1 and TRBJ1-6): KAGVTQTPRYLIKTRGQQVTLSCSPISGHRSVSWYQQTPGQGLQFLFEYFSETQRNKGNFPGRFSGRQFSNSRSEMNVSTLELGDSALYLCASSLSGGDNNSPLHFGNGTRLTVT.

With respect to this clone: The read falls 3 residues short of the CDR3 end, and the missing part is taken from the germline J gene. The gene calls are TRBV18 and TRBJ1-3, with a possible D match to TRBD1 (5 bases). The germline V gene encodes CDR1 KGHSH and CDR2 LQKENI. The CDR3 totals 19 residues. V was trimmed by 5 bases and J by 0 bases, leaving 23 bases between them. The part of the CDR3 DNA that was read is TGTGCCAGCTCAGGACTACCATATCGACAGTCGAGCTCTGGAAACACC. Translating it yields CASSGLPYRQSSSGNT. The whole CDR3 sequence reads CASSGLPYRQSSSGNTIYF.

Points on this clone: The read is 3 residues too short to cover the CDR3 end, so that end is filled in from the germline J gene. The chain carries TRBV10-3 and TRBJ2-7; TRBD2 matches 13 bases. J lost 3 bases, V lost 4 bases, and 6 bases had no gene match. CDR3 length equals 16 residues. Germline CDR1 is ENHRY and CDR2 is SYGVKD. The covered CDR3 bases are TGTGCCATCAGTGCCGGACTAGCGGGAGTTGGCTACGAG. This translates into CAISAGLAGVGYE. The full-length CDR3 reads as CAISAGLAGVGYEQYF.

In regard to this clone: The read ends 3 residues early relative to the CDR3; the germline J gene fills the gap. This sample also contains other DNA sequences that code for the same CDR3. The chain employs TRBV6-1 and TRBJ1-1; no definite D call. CDR1 is MNHNS and CDR2 is SASEGT in the germline V gene. Deletions cut 3 bases from V and 1 base from J, with 6 bases between. The CDR3 loop spans 13 amino acids. CDR3: CASSDRGNTEAFF. The sequenced part of the CDR3 DNA is TGTGCCAGCAGTGATCGAGGGAACACTGAA.

On this clone: The observed sequence ends 3 residues before the CDR3 terminus, with the missing tail filled in from the germline J gene. The rearrangement uses TRBV7-9 and TRBJ2-5; 10 nucleotides line up with TRBD1. The CDR3 contains 14 residues. Germline CDR1 is SEHNR and CDR2 is FQNEAQ (reference sequence). The CDR3 protein is CASSIGTGENTQYF. The CDR3 bases that were read are TGTGCCAGCAGCATAGGGACAGGGGAGAATACC.

Incomplete CDR3 DNA: TGCAGTGCTAGAGAAGCTAGCGGGAGGGCCTATGAG. Translation gives CSAREASGRAYE. The full CDR3 protein is CSAREASGRAYEQFF. This chain uses TRBV20-1 with TRBJ2-1; 12 positions match TRBD2. The read falls 3 residues short of the CDR3 end, and the missing part is taken from the germline J gene. Germline loops: CDR1 DFQATT, CDR2 SNEGSKA (reference sequence). After removal of 0 bases from V and 8 bases from J, the junction contained 5 bases not matched to a gene. The CDR3 sequence is 15 residues long.

CDR3 region: CASSSFLTSGFYNEQFF. The CDR3 bases that were read are TGTGCCAGTAGTTCCTTCCTTACTAGCGGTTTCTACAATGAG. The chain links TRBV19 to TRBJ2-1, with 8 bases matching TRBD2. Sequencing ends 3 residues short of the CDR3 end; the germline J gene provides the rest. Looked up from germline, CDR1 is LNHDA and CDR2 is SQIVND (reference sequence). Trimming cost V 5 bases and J 3 bases; bases outside gene matches: 12. This CDR3 contains 17 residues.

Comments on this clone: The CDR3 end falls 3 residues outside the read, so it is completed with the germline J gene. The chain combines TRBV7-3 with TRBJ1-6, with D perhaps matching TRBD1 (6 bases). CDR1 and CDR2 (germline): SGHTA, FQGTGA. This CDR3 is built from 15 residues. Trimming took off 2 bases at V and 6 bases at J, with 11 bases between the two ends. The CDR3 sequence: CASSLGPGVNSPLHF. The sequenced CDR3 bases are TGTGCCAGCAGCTTAGGTCCAGGGGTTAATTCACCC.

A note on this clone: Sequencing ends 3 residues short of the CDR3 end; the germline J gene provides the rest. This rearrangement joins TRBV7-2 to TRBJ2-3; tentative D call: TRBD2 (6 bases). Trimming stripped 0 bases from V and 0 bases from J, with 16 bases between. Germline CDR1 is SGHTA and CDR2 is FQGNSA. The CDR3 covers 18 residues. CDR3 bases read: TGTGCCAGCAGCTTAGCGCAGGCGGGATCCACTAGCACAGATACG. As protein: CASSLAQAGSTSTDT. The whole CDR3 region reads CASSLAQAGSTSTDTQYF.

In the case of this clone: The sequenced fragment ends 3 residues before the CDR3 boundary, so the rest is inferred from the germline J gene. The chain is built from TRBV5-6 and TRBJ1-1; a weak D match, TRBD1 (5 bases). V lost 6 bases and J 1 base, leaving 10 bases between the germline ends. The CDR3 has 13 residues. Looked up from germline, CDR1 is SGHDT and CDR2 is YYEEEE. CDR3 region: CASKGFGNTEAFF. The CDR3 bases that were read are TGTGCCAGCAAGGGGTTCGGGAACACTGAA.

Remarks on this clone: The read terminates 3 residues before the CDR3 end, so the remaining end is supplied by the germline J gene. The rearrangement uses TRBV5-1 and TRBJ2-3; 8 bases are shared with TRBD2. The CDR3 extends over 18 amino acids. Per the germline V gene, CDR1 is SGHRS and CDR2 is YFSETQ. V was clipped by 4 bases and J by 2 bases; unmatched bases: 15. CDR3 DNA, as far as it was read: TGCGCCAGCAGCCTTAGGGCCTTTAGCGGGATGAACACAGATACG. Residues: CASSLRAFSGMNTDT. The entire CDR3 sequence reads CASSLRAFSGMNTDTQYF.

As to this clone: The read stops 3 residues short of the end of the CDR3; the missing end is completed from the germline J gene. V is TRBV4-2 and J is TRBJ2-7; 13 bases are shared with TRBD2. Germline CDR1 LGHNA, CDR2 YNFKEQ. V was clipped by 4 bases and J by 4 bases; unmatched bases: 13. The CDR3 has 18 residues. The chain's CDR3 is CASSRTSGRIQGGYEQYF. CDR3 bases read: TGTGCCAGCAGCCGGACTAGCGGGAGAATACAAGGGGGGTACGAG.

Remarks on this clone: The read halts 3 residues ahead of the CDR3 end, with the missing end drawn from the germline J gene. V usage is TRBV7-2 and J usage is TRBJ1-2, with D unresolved. This CDR3 has 12 amino acids. V dropped 8 bases and J dropped 4 bases, with 11 bases sitting between them. CDR1 SGHTA and CDR2 FQGNSA come from the germline V gene. Partial CDR3 DNA: TGTGCCAGCGGAGAACGGGGCTATGGC. It specifies CASGERGYG. The full-length CDR3 reads as CASGERGYGYTF.

Worth noting for this clone: The observed sequence ends 3 residues before the CDR3 terminus, with the missing tail filled in from the germline J gene. J is TRBJ2-1 and V is TRBV6-2 or TRBV6-3; the match to TRBD2 covers 10 bases. Germline V lookup: CDR1 MNHEY, CDR2 SVGEGT. This CDR3 is 17 amino acids long. With V trimmed by 2 bases and J by 6 bases, 10 bases remained unmatched. CDR3 region: CASSYRASGRRGNEQFF. The sequenced part of the CDR3 DNA is TGTGCCAGCAGTTACCGGGCTAGCGGGAGACGAGGCAATGAG.

This CDR3 reads CAWSVGLVNQPQHF. The part of the CDR3 DNA that was read is TGTGCCTGGAGTGTGGGGCTGGTCAATCAGCCC. This chain links TRBV30 with TRBJ1-5; tentatively, D is TRBD1 (5 bases). The read stops 3 residues short of the end of the CDR3; the missing end is completed from the germline J gene. The V end lost 0 bases, the J end lost 3 bases, and 9 bases lay between the germline ends. The CDR3 totals 14 residues. Germline CDR1 is GTSNPN and CDR2 is SVGIG (reference sequence).

A remark on this clone: The read falls 3 residues short of the CDR3 end, and the missing part is taken from the germline J gene. This chain links TRBV19 with TRBJ1-2; TRBD1 aligns across 9 bases. Per the germline V gene, CDR1 is LNHDA and CDR2 is SQIVND (reference sequence). CDR3 length equals 14 residues. V was pared by 3 bases and J by 5 bases, with 4 bases of the junction left unmatched. CDR3 loop: CASSMDRGAYGYTF. CDR3 DNA, as far as it was read: TGTGCCAGTAGTATGGACAGGGGCGCGTATGGC.

Points on this clone: With the read ending 3 residues before the CDR3 end, the germline J gene is used to fill in that end. V usage is TRBV7-2 and J usage is TRBJ1-5; D not resolved. The CDR3 covers 14 residues. The V end lost 7 bases, the J end lost 3 bases, and 13 bases lay between the germline ends. Germline lookup yields CDR1 SGHTA and CDR2 FQGNSA. CDR3 DNA (partial): TGTGCCAGCAAATTAACGGGGTACAATCAGCCC. Encoded protein: CASKLTGYNQP. The complete CDR3 reads CASKLTGYNQPQHF.

With respect to this clone: The CDR3 is cut off 3 residues early in the read; its end comes from the germline J gene. The genes are TRBV20-1 and TRBJ2-5, with TRBD2 identical over 10 bases. Germline-derived CDR1 and CDR2 are DFQATT and SNEGSKA (reference sequence). This CDR3 contains 13 residues. The ends lost 6 bases at V and 5 bases at J; junction bases unmatched: 6. CDR3 DNA, as far as it was read: TGCAGTGCGCCGGGACTAGCGTTGGAGACC. As protein: CSAPGLALET. The whole CDR3 reads CSAPGLALETQYF.

Remarks on this clone: The read falls 3 residues short of the CDR3 end, and the missing part is taken from the germline J gene. The gene calls are TRBV7-2 and TRBJ1-6, with 7 bases lining up with TRBD1. The germline gives CDR1 SGHTA, CDR2 FQGNSA. J gave up 8 bases and V 5 bases, and 9 bases lay outside the gene matches. CDR3 length equals 15 residues. The sequenced CDR3 bases are TGTGCCAGCAGCAGGACAGGCTGGGGGGATTCACCC. It codes for CASSRTGWGDSP. The complete CDR3 sequence is CASSRTGWGDSPLHF. Using reference TRBV7-2 and TRBJ1-6 for the parts outside the CDR3, the full variable domain is GAGVSQSPSNKVTEKGKDVELRCDPISGHTALYWYRQSLGQGLEFLIYFQGNSAPDKSGLPSDRFSAERTGGSVSTLTIQRTQQEDSAVYLCASSRTGWGDSPLHFGNGTRLTVT.

About this clone itself: Coverage ceases 3 residues before the CDR3 finishes, and the germline J gene fills in the end. The rearrangement joins TRBV30 to TRBJ1-2, with unresolved D. Germline V gives CDR1 GTSNPN, CDR2 SVGIG (reference sequence). CDR3 length: 14 amino acids. The covered CDR3 bases are TGTGCCTGGAGTCCTCAGCGGGGAGTCGGCGGC. Amino acid sequence: CAWSPQRGVGG. The CDR3 in full is CAWSPQRGVGGYTF.

Partial CDR3 DNA: TGCGCCAGCAGTCTTCTAGGCACAGATACG. Protein sequence: CASSLLGTDT. The entire CDR3 protein is CASSLLGTDTQYF. The chain combines TRBV5-1 with TRBJ2-3; D is unclear. Read coverage stops 3 residues before the CDR3 terminus; the germline J gene supplies the remainder. Trimming removed 5 bases from V and 1 base from J, with 8 bases in between. The CDR3 loop spans 13 amino acids. The germline gives CDR1 SGHRS, CDR2 YFSETQ.

As concerns this clone: The read halts 3 residues ahead of the CDR3 end, with the missing end drawn from the germline J gene. This rearrangement joins TRBV12-3 or TRBV12-4 to TRBJ2-2; D perhaps matches TRBD1 (6 bases). The CDR3 sequence is 16 residues long. The germline V and J ends were trimmed by 6 bases and 6 bases, with 20 bases remaining between them. Partial CDR3 DNA: TGTGCCAGCAGCCCCGGACAGCTGGGGACCTCCGGGGAG. It yields the protein CASSPGQLGTSGE. The complete CDR3 reads CASSPGQLGTSGELFF.

The CDR3 reads CASSEPRGPGANVLTF. CDR3 DNA (partial): TGTGCCAGCAGTGAACCCAGGGGGCCTGGGGCCAACGTC. This chain links TRBV6-1 with TRBJ2-6; 8 bases are shared with TRBD1. The read terminates 3 residues before the CDR3 end, so the remaining end is supplied by the germline J gene. Losses at the gene ends were 2 bases for V and 2 bases for J; bases not matched to a gene: 2. The CDR3 spans 16 residues. Germline V gives CDR1 MNHNS, CDR2 SASEGT.

The CDR3 loop is CSARDRNYEQYF. CDR3 bases read: TGCAGCGCAAGGGACAGGAACTACGAG. V gene TRBV29-1 combines with J gene TRBJ2-7, with TRBD1 matching 8 bases. Read data end 3 residues before the CDR3 end; the end is taken from the germline J gene. The V segment lost 7 bases and the J segment 3 bases; nucleotides outside the gene matches: 5. This CDR3 has 12 residues. Germline CDR1 SQVTM, CDR2 ANQGSEA.

About this clone itself: The read finishes 3 residues shy of the CDR3 end, and the germline J gene is used to complete it. V usage is TRBV20-1 and J usage is TRBJ1-2; no reliable D call. The CDR3 is 12 residues long. CDR1 is DFQATT and CDR2 is SNEGSKA in the germline V gene (reference sequence). V lost 4 bases and J 6 bases, leaving 12 bases between the germline ends. CDR3 DNA, as far as it was read: TGCAGTGCTAAACAAGGACTCAATGGC. Its translation: CSAKQGLNG. The CDR3 in full is CSAKQGLNGYTF.

As regards this clone: The CDR3 extends 3 residues past the end of the read, so its final part is completed from the germline J gene. The J gene is TRBJ2-5, the V gene TRBV2, with 7 bases matching TRBD1. The CDR3 loop spans 14 amino acids. After removal of 6 bases from V and 5 bases from J, the junction contained 9 bases not matched to a gene. Germline-derived CDR1 and CDR2 are SNHLY and FYNNEI. This chain's CDR3 is CASRSTGRWETQYF. CDR3 bases read: TGTGCCAGCAGGTCGACAGGGCGATGGGAGACC.

The sequenced part of the CDR3 DNA is TGTGCCAGCAGTGTAGGACGGGGAAGCTCCTACAATGAG. It is translated as CASSVGRGSSYNE. The whole CDR3 region reads CASSVGRGSSYNEQFF. This chain uses TRBV2 with TRBJ2-1, with a weak D call TRBD2 (5 bases). From the germline J gene comes the end of the CDR3, since the read stops 3 residues before it. Germline V gene data show CDR1 as SNHLY and CDR2 as FYNNEI. The CDR3 sequence is 16 residues long. V lost 4 bases to trimming and J lost 0 bases, with 13 bases between them.

On this clone itself: Read sequence stops 3 residues before the CDR3 end, and the germline J gene provides the missing end. The chain uses TRBV30 and TRBJ2-5; 8 nucleotides agree with TRBD1. Germline V gene data show CDR1 as GTSNPN and CDR2 as SVGIG (reference sequence). CDR3 size: 13 residues. The ends lost 4 bases at V and 5 bases at J; junction bases unmatched: 6. The CDR3 bases that were read are TGTGCCTGGACAGGGGGCGCCGGGGAGACC. It encodes CAWTGGAGET. The whole CDR3 reads CAWTGGAGETQYF.

In the case of this clone: The CDR3 end is not reached by the read, which stops 3 residues before it; the germline J gene fills it in. The gene calls are TRBV18 and TRBJ2-1; TRBD2 agrees at 14 bases. V trimming: 3 bases; J trimming: 4 bases; junction bases outside the gene matches: 5. The germline gives CDR1 KGHSH, CDR2 LQKENI. This CDR3 contains 17 residues. Here the CDR3 reads CASSPRLAGGQYNEQFF. CDR3 bases read: TGTGCCAGCTCACCGCGACTAGCGGGAGGGCAATACAATGAG.

A note on this clone: The read ends 3 residues before the CDR3 terminus; that terminus is restored from the germline J gene. The chain carries TRBV10-3 and TRBJ2-7; 9 bases fit TRBD2. Germline V CDR1 and CDR2: ENHRY, SYGVKD. The V segment lost 10 bases and the J segment 2 bases; nucleotides outside the gene matches: 6. This CDR3 is 13 amino acids long. The sequenced CDR3 bases are TGTGCCACCACGACTAGCGGAACCTACGAG. Encoded protein: CATTTSGTYE. The full CDR3 is CATTTSGTYEQYF.

Comments on this clone: The read finishes 3 residues shy of the CDR3 end, and the germline J gene is used to complete it. V and J are TRBV10-2 and TRBJ2-7; 9 nucleotides agree with TRBD2. Germline values: CDR1 WSHSY, CDR2 SAAADI. The CDR3 spans 14 residues. V shed 8 bases, J shed 2 bases, and the junction held 7 bases outside the gene matches. The CDR3 loop reads CASSASGIAYEQYF. The sequenced part of the CDR3 DNA is TGCGCCAGCTCGGCTAGCGGGATCGCCTACGAG.